Following are 12 T cell receptor beta chains from one sample sequenced in a study of T cell repertoires in cytomegalovirus infection. MiXCR was run by TCRdb on the reads, yielding one entry per CDR3 protein. Here the sample spans about 830,000 distinct CDR3 sequences, 30% to 35% being singletons. These receptors' targets are unknown. This specimen was cultured CD8+ T cells from PBMCs, taken from culture after CMV antigen stimulation. The receptors originated from a human donor in good health (CMV status not recorded). Some clones in this sample may be carry-over from other donors' samples.

This clonotype was seen only a few times. The chain joins TRBV7-9 to TRBJ1-3, with 7 bases that match TRBD1. After removal of 5 bases from V and 8 bases from J, the junction contained 15 bases not matched to a gene. The CDR3 spans 16 residues. Germline CDR1 reads SEHNR; CDR2 reads FQNEAQ (reference sequence). The CDR3: CASSPPGGILEDTIYF. As DNA, the CDR3 is TGTGCCAGCAGCCCACCAGGGGGGATCCTAGAGGACACCATATATTTT.

CDR3 DNA: TGTGCCAGTGGAGTCTCCACGAACACTGAAGCTTTCTTT. Protein product: CASGVSTNTEAFF. The rearrangement links TRBV19 to TRBJ1-1; D unresolved. Germline V gene lookup returns CDR1 LNHDA and CDR2 SQIVND (reference sequence). The CDR3 has 13 residues. With 8 bases removed from V and 1 base from J, the gap between germline ends came to 11 bases.

This clonotype showed up just once. The chain joins TRBV4-1 to TRBJ1-2; D is uncertain. V dropped 0 bases and J dropped 4 bases, with 18 bases sitting between them. CDR3 length: 17 amino acids. Per the germline V gene, CDR1 is MGHRA and CDR2 is YSYEKL. CDR3: CASSQEVLATSSYGYTF. DNA of the CDR3: TGCGCCAGCAGCCAAGAGGTCCTCGCCACCTCCAGCTATGGCTACACCTTC.

This clonotype was detected many times. The V and J genes are TRBV12-3 or TRBV12-4 and TRBJ2-7, with 10 bases identical to TRBD1. The CDR3 totals 14 residues. V was clipped by 5 bases and J by 7 bases; unmatched bases: 8. The CDR3 sequence: CASSVPGQGSEQYF. The CDR3 nucleotides read TGTGCCAGCAGTGTTCCGGGACAGGGGTCTGAGCAGTACTTC.

This clonotype was found a few times. V gene TRBV7-9 combines with J gene TRBJ2-7, with D unclear. V lost 2 bases, J lost 7 bases, and 9 bases lay in between. CDR1 and CDR2 from the germline V gene are SEHNR and FQNEAQ (reference sequence). This CDR3 is 12 amino acids long. The CDR3 DNA reads as TGTGCCAGCAGCTTATCTGTTAGGGAGCAGTACTTC. Amino acid sequence: CASSLSVREQYF.

CDR3 residues: CATSRDRGGSPGYTF. The CDR3 DNA reads as TGTGCCACCAGCAGGGACCGAGGAGGCAGCCCCGGCTACACCTTC. V and J are TRBV15 and TRBJ1-2; D gene uncertain. Trimming removed 3 bases at V and 8 bases at J, with 19 bases between. The CDR3 totals 15 residues. Germline CDR1 LNHNV, CDR2 YYDKDF (reference sequence).

This clonotype appeared many times. The chain joins TRBV7-9 to TRBJ2-7; weak D call: TRBD1 (5 bases). V was clipped by 5 bases and J by 7 bases, with 15 bases between them. Germline V gives CDR1 SEHNR, CDR2 FQNEAQ (reference sequence). This CDR3 comprises 13 residues. CDR3 sequence: CASSQGGHWEQYF. For the CDR3, the DNA is TGTGCCAGCAGCCAGGGTGGACATTGGGAGCAGTACTTC.

The CDR3 DNA sequence: TGCGCCAGCAGCCAAGATAGGGCGGGGGGGCTGTGCAATGAGCAGTTCTTC. Protein: CASSQDRAGGLCNEQFF. The chain employs TRBV4-3 and TRBJ2-1; TRBD2 matches at 9 bases. This CDR3 contains 17 residues. Trimming cost V 0 bases and J 6 bases; bases outside gene matches: 9. CDR1 and CDR2 (germline): LGHNA, YSLEER.

This sequence joins TRBV27 and TRBJ1-5, with D possibly matching TRBD1 (5 bases). This CDR3 contains 14 residues. Germline assignment: CDR1 MNHEY and CDR2 SMNVEV (reference sequence). Trimming cost V 5 bases and J 3 bases, with 11 bases left between them. This CDR3 is CASSVDSFNQPQHF. The CDR3 nucleotides are TGTGCCAGCAGTGTCGACAGCTTCAATCAGCCCCAGCATTTT.

This clonotype has more than one count but fewer than ten. The rearrangement links TRBV7-9 to TRBJ2-4, with D hard to call. Per the germline V gene, CDR1 is SEHNR and CDR2 is FQNEAQ (reference sequence). Trimming cost V 6 bases and J 4 bases, with 10 bases left between them. There are 13 residues in the CDR3. The CDR3 sequence is CASSSDGKNIQYF. CDR3 DNA: TGTGCCAGCAGTTCCGACGGGAAAAACATTCAGTACTTC.

This clonotype was seen a handful of times. The chain combines TRBV7-9 with TRBJ2-6; D remains ambiguous. Trimming stripped 8 bases from V and 0 bases from J, with 8 bases between. Germline V lookup: CDR1 SEHNR, CDR2 FQNEAQ (reference sequence). The CDR3 extends over 14 amino acids. The CDR3 spells CASPEVSGANVLTF. The CDR3 nucleotides are TGTGCCAGCCCGGAAGTCTCTGGGGCCAACGTCCTGACTTTC.

This chain uses TRBV12-3 or TRBV12-4 with TRBJ1-4; 10 bases map to TRBD1. The CDR3 spans 13 residues. V shed 7 bases and J 9 bases; nucleotides not matched to a gene: 5. The CDR3 DNA is TGTGCCAGCACCCCGGGACAGGGGCAAAAACTGTTTTTT. This gives the protein CASTPGQGQKLFF.